Below, 28 T cell receptor beta chains from the same sample are listed, as sequenced in a study of blood T cell repertoires in COVID-19. Here immunoSEQ multiplex PCR was the method, and the copy in TCRdb shows in-frame clones only, minus some. The sample records 95,000 to 150,000 clones, 70% to 80% being singletons. Sequenced: peripheral blood. The source of these receptors is a human donor in a cohort sampled during active COVID-19.

This chain connects TRBV7-2 to TRBJ2-5, with D uncertain. Germline-derived CDR1 and CDR2 are SGHTA and FQGNSA. V was clipped by 2 bases and J by 8 bases, with 9 bases between them. The CDR3 loop spans 12 amino acids. This CDR3 is CASSLRVETQYF. The CDR3 DNA follows: TGTGCCAGCAGCTTACGGGTCGAAACCCAGTACTTC.

This clone was found a few times. This sequence joins TRBV30 and TRBJ1-1, with a tentative D call TRBD1 (6 bases). The CDR3 is 16 amino acids. Germline CDR1 reads GTSNPN; CDR2 reads SVGIG (reference sequence). Deletions cut 2 bases from V and 3 bases from J, with 19 bases between. The CDR3 DNA is TGTGCCTGGAGTCCTCGGGCAGGGGTTATAGACACTGAAGCTTTCTTT. Amino acid sequence: CAWSPRAGVIDTEAFF.

This chain connects TRBV5-6 to TRBJ1-1; a possible D gene is TRBD1 (5 bases). The CDR3 is 16 residues long. CDR1 is SGHDT and CDR2 is YYEEEE in the germline V gene. Trimming took off 1 base at V and 0 bases at J, with 13 bases between the two ends. The CDR3 coding sequence is TGTGCCAGCAGCTTGATCAGGGATACTATGAACACTGAAGCTTTCTTT. Amino acid sequence: CASSLIRDTMNTEAFF.

This chain connects TRBV4-1 to TRBJ2-7, with 12 bases matching TRBD1. Germline V gene lookup returns CDR1 MGHRA and CDR2 YSYEKL. Unmatched junction bases numbered 8, after V lost 4 bases and J lost 7 bases. The CDR3 spans 15 residues. DNA for the CDR3: TGCGCCAGCAGCCCCCTGGGACAGGGGGCGGGTGAGCAGTACTTC. Translation: CASSPLGQGAGEQYF.

The chain joins TRBV10-3 to TRBJ2-7, with 9 bases that match TRBD2. Germline-derived CDR1 and CDR2 are ENHRY and SYGVKD. This CDR3 spans 15 amino acids. Trimming removed 5 bases from V and 4 bases from J; junction bases left unmatched: 9. The CDR3 protein is CAISRSGTSKYEQYF. DNA for the CDR3: TGTGCCATCAGTAGATCCGGGACTAGCAAGTACGAGCAGTACTTC.

This clone was detected a few times. The genes are TRBV6-5 and TRBJ1-6, with TRBD1 identical over 8 bases. CDR1 and CDR2 from the germline V gene are MNHEY and SVGAGI. CDR3 length equals 16 residues. V lost 4 bases, J lost 4 bases, and 6 bases stayed unmatched. The CDR3 loop reads CASSLTQGAYNSPLHF. The CDR3 DNA follows: TGTGCCAGCAGTTTAACTCAGGGGGCTTATAATTCACCCCTCCACTTT.

The chain combines TRBV5-4 with TRBJ1-2; D unclear. Trimming removed 0 bases from V and 7 bases from J, with 7 bases in between. Germline V gene lookup returns CDR1 SGHNT and CDR2 YYREEE (reference sequence). The CDR3 covers 12 residues. The CDR3 DNA sequence: TGTGCCAGCAGCTTGGGGCCAGGTGGCTACACCTTC. Amino acids: CASSLGPGGYTF.

This clone showed up just a few times. CDR3 protein: CASNIRVNTEAFF. CDR3 bases: TGTGCCAGCAATATACGAGTGAACACTGAAGCTTTCTTT. This chain uses TRBV2 with TRBJ1-1, with D unresolved. Trimming shortened V by 7 bases and J by 0 bases, and 9 bases separated the two germline ends. This CDR3 is built from 13 residues. Germline lookup yields CDR1 SNHLY and CDR2 FYNNEI.

V and J are TRBV30 and TRBJ1-2, with 11 bases aligning to TRBD1. After removal of 3 bases from V and 1 base from J, the junction contained 4 bases not matched to a gene. CDR1 and CDR2 (germline): GTSNPN, SVGIG (reference sequence). CDR3 length: 15 amino acids. The CDR3 here is CAWSEDRGLNYGYTF. DNA of the CDR3: TGTGCCTGGAGCGAGGACAGGGGGCTTAACTATGGCTACACCTTC.

The genes are TRBV28 and TRBJ1-1; 7 bases line up with TRBD1. Germline V gene data show CDR1 as MDHEN and CDR2 as SYDVKM. The CDR3 length is 17 residues. V was clipped by 6 bases and J by 0 bases; unmatched bases: 13. CDR3 in amino acids: CASSRRTGPSMNTEAFF. CDR3 nucleotide sequence: TGTGCCAGCAGCCGTCGGACAGGACCTTCTATGAACACTGAAGCTTTCTTT.

V usage is TRBV5-4 and J usage is TRBJ2-7; 9 bases are a match to TRBD1. With 4 bases clipped from V and 4 bases from J, the junction kept 6 bases outside the gene matches. CDR1 and CDR2 from the germline V gene are SGHNT and YYREEE (reference sequence). The length of the CDR3 is 14 residues. The CDR3 DNA reads TGTGCCAGCAGCCAGACAGGGGGTCGATACGAGCAGTACTTC. Encoded protein: CASSQTGGRYEQYF. The variable domain in full, with the rest retrieved from reference TRBV5-4 and TRBJ2-7, is ETGVTQSPTHLIKTRGQQVTLRCSSQSGHNTVSWYQQALGQGPQFIFQYYREEENGRGNFPPRFSGLQFPNYSSELNVNALELDDSALYLCASSQTGGRYEQYFGPGTRLTVT.

The chain uses TRBV5-1 and TRBJ1-5; tentatively, D is TRBD1 (5 bases). The CDR3 runs to 13 residues. Per the germline V gene, CDR1 is SGHRS and CDR2 is YFSETQ. V lost 7 bases and J 3 bases, leaving 11 bases between the germline ends. This CDR3 reads CASRDSANQPQHF. The CDR3 DNA sequence: TGCGCCAGCCGAGACAGTGCCAATCAGCCCCAGCATTTT.

V gene TRBV7-6 combines with J gene TRBJ2-7; tentatively, D is TRBD2 (6 bases). V shed 4 bases and J shed 4 bases, with 14 bases lying between them. The CDR3 contains 14 residues. CDR1 SGHVS and CDR2 FNYEAQ come from the germline V gene. The CDR3 DNA reads TGTGCCAGCAGCTCGGCCGGGACTCTTTACGAGCAGTACTTC. Its protein is CASSSAGTLYEQYF.

The rearrangement uses TRBV5-4 and TRBJ2-7, with 10 nucleotides matching TRBD1. The CDR3 has 14 residues. The V gene end was trimmed by 0 bases and the J gene end by 7 bases; junction bases not matched to a gene: 4. Germline V CDR1 and CDR2: SGHNT, YYREEE (reference sequence). The CDR3 sequence is CASSLEGQGREQYF. In DNA form, the CDR3 reads TGTGCCAGCAGCTTGGAGGGACAGGGGCGGGAGCAGTACTTC.

The J gene is TRBJ1-1, the V gene TRBV5-1, with D possibly matching TRBD1 (6 bases). The CDR3 totals 16 residues. Trimming removed 6 bases at V and 0 bases at J, with 18 bases between. Germline V CDR1 and CDR2: SGHRS, YFSETQ. The CDR3 region has the DNA TGCGCCAGCACCCCTAATACCCAGGGGATGAACACTGAAGCTTTCTTT. As protein: CASTPNTQGMNTEAFF.

This chain connects TRBV3-1 (or the pseudogene TRBV3-2) to TRBJ1-2; a weak D match, TRBD1 (5 bases). This CDR3 contains 18 residues. In germline, CDR1 is LGHDT, CDR2 YNNKEL (reference sequence). The V end lost 0 bases, the J end lost 3 bases, and 20 bases lay between the germline ends. The CDR3, as DNA: TGTGCCAGCAGCCAAGATCCGCCAGGGAGGAAACGAGACTATGGCTACACCTTC. Translated, it gives CASSQDPPGRKRDYGYTF.

The V call is TRBV19, the J call TRBJ1-5; D is possibly TRBD1 (6 bases). Germline V gene lookup returns CDR1 LNHDA and CDR2 SQIVND (reference sequence). The CDR3 has 15 residues. Trimming took off 0 bases at V and 3 bases at J, with 9 bases between the two ends. For the CDR3, the DNA is TGTGCCAGTAGTATAGACAGGGGCTCCAATCAGCCCCAGCATTTT. Translating gives CASSIDRGSNQPQHF.

V gene TRBV10-3 combines with J gene TRBJ1-2; tentative D call: TRBD1 (6 bases). The CDR3 spans 14 residues. V was pared by 6 bases and J by 2 bases, with 13 bases between. The germline gives CDR1 ENHRY, CDR2 SYGVKD. The CDR3 nucleotides are TGTGCCATCAGCCCCAGGACAGACAACTATGGCTACACCTTC. Amino acid sequence: CAISPRTDNYGYTF.

The chain couples TRBV7-6 to TRBJ1-5, with 8 bases aligning to TRBD1. With V trimmed by 5 bases and J by 3 bases, 6 bases remained unmatched. CDR3 length: 15 residues. Germline assignment: CDR1 SGHVS and CDR2 FNYEAQ. CDR3 protein: CASSQTGEPNQPQHF. The CDR3 nucleotides read TGTGCCAGCAGCCAGACAGGGGAACCCAATCAGCCCCAGCATTTT. Full variable domain (outside the CDR3, taken from reference TRBV7-6 and TRBJ1-5): GAGVSQSPRYKVTKRGQDVALRCDPISGHVSLYWYRQALGQGPEFLTYFNYEAQQDKSGLPNDRFSAERPEGSISTLTIQRTEQRDSAMYRCASSQTGEPNQPQHFGDGTRLSIL.

The chain recombines TRBV11-2 with TRBJ2-7; a possible D gene is TRBD2 (7 bases). V was shortened by 8 bases and J by 5 bases, with 13 bases between the two germline ends. This CDR3 spans 12 amino acids. In germline, CDR1 is SGHAT, CDR2 FQNNGV. The CDR3 spells CASSRGGHEQYF. CDR3 sequence (DNA): TGTGCCAGCTCAAGGGGGGGTCACGAGCAGTACTTC.

The chain links TRBV6-5 to TRBJ2-2, with a tentative D call TRBD2 (7 bases). Between the trimmed V and J ends, which lost 6 bases and 4 bases, there was a span of 15 bases. Germline V CDR1 and CDR2: MNHEY, SVGAGI. The CDR3 has 15 residues. The chain's CDR3 is CASRRGGGRTGELFF. The CDR3 bases are TGTGCCAGCAGGAGGGGGGGAGGACGCACCGGGGAGCTGTTTTTT.

The chain employs TRBV2 and TRBJ2-6; D is possibly TRBD2 (7 bases). CDR1 and CDR2 from the germline V gene are SNHLY and FYNNEI. The V end was cut by 6 bases, the J end by 1 base, with 16 bases between. The CDR3 contains 17 residues. This chain's CDR3 is CASRVRGGLSGANVLTF. The CDR3 nucleotides read TGTGCCAGCAGGGTTAGGGGGGGCCTTTCTGGGGCCAACGTCCTGACTTTC.

The V gene is TRBV10-1, the J gene TRBJ1-6, with D uncertain. Germline CDR1 reads WNHNN; CDR2 reads SYGVQD (reference sequence). Trimming shortened V by 6 bases and J by 6 bases, and 9 bases separated the two germline ends. The CDR3 is 13 amino acids. This CDR3 is CASRSSGNSPLHF. The CDR3 DNA is TGCGCCAGCAGGTCTTCGGGTAATTCACCCCTCCACTTT.

The chain has TRBV6-5 and TRBJ2-7; tentative D call: TRBD2 (6 bases). Trimming cost V 7 bases and J 4 bases, with 8 bases left between them. The CDR3 sequence is 11 residues long. CDR1 is MNHEY and CDR2 is SVGAGI in the germline V gene. The CDR3 DNA sequence: TGTGCCAGCATCGGGGGTTACGAGCAGTACTTC. Translating gives CASIGGYEQYF.

The genes are TRBV4-2 and TRBJ2-7; 11 bases are shared with TRBD2. Trimming took 1 base from V and 3 from J; bases not matched to a gene: 5. Looked up from germline, CDR1 is LGHNA and CDR2 is YNFKEQ. This CDR3 has 16 amino acids. The CDR3 is CASSQGWTSGLYEQYF. The CDR3 nucleotides are TGTGCCAGCAGCCAAGGGTGGACTAGCGGGCTCTACGAGCAGTACTTC.

With regard to this clone: The junction does not match germline at one end; this may be a read error. This chain links TRBV5-4 with TRBJ1-2; 8 bases are a match to TRBD1. Germline CDR1 and CDR2: SGHNT and YYREEE (reference sequence). This CDR3 has 14 residues. In DNA, the CDR3 is TGTGCCAGCAGCTCTCCGGGACAGGAGTCCCACCCCCCTTTC. Encoded protein: CASSSPGQESHPPF.

The genes are TRBV7-6 and TRBJ2-7, with 8 bases fitting TRBD1. This CDR3 is built from 20 residues. The V and J ends lost 1 base and 2 bases, in that order; junction bases with no gene match: 19. CDR1 is SGHVS and CDR2 is FNYEAQ in the germline V gene. This CDR3 reads CASSLDLGTYSTGVAYEQYF. DNA for the CDR3: TGTGCCAGCAGCTTAGACCTAGGGACCTATTCGACAGGGGTCGCCTACGAGCAGTACTTC.

This sequence joins TRBV3-1 (or the pseudogene TRBV3-2) and TRBJ2-7, with 7 nucleotides matching TRBD2. This CDR3 is 14 amino acids long. The V segment lost 5 bases and the J segment 0 bases; nucleotides outside the gene matches: 4. The germline CDR1 and CDR2 sequences are LGHDT and YNNKEL (reference sequence). The CDR3 spells CASSITSVSYEQYF. The CDR3 region has the DNA TGTGCCAGCAGCATAACTAGCGTCTCCTACGAGCAGTACTTC.